The rows below give T cell receptor beta chains drawn from one sample of a study of long-term antiretroviral therapy in people with HIV. The assay was immunoSEQ multiplex PCR, and TCRdb's table has in-frame clones only and misses some. The sample has about 33,000 clones, 65% to 80% seen once. This sample comprised unsorted PBMCs, obtained 2 years after starting antiretroviral therapy. Receptors originate from a woman between 50 and 59 years old with HIV. Both conserved end residues are part of each CDR3. A D gene is named only where the DNA matches it firmly. Clone size is given for some rows only: seen once, a few or many times, or a class if the clone is expanded.

D	V	J	size	length	DNA	CDR3
-	TRBV11-2	TRBJ2-4	-	18	TGTGCCAGCAGCTTAGTGGTATATAGCCCAGAGAGCAAAAACATTCAGTACTTC	CASSLVVYSPESKNIQYF
-	TRBV20-1	TRBJ2-5	few	11	TGCAGTGCCCAAAACCAAGAGACCCAGTACTTC	CSAQNQETQYF
TRBD1	TRBV2	TRBJ1-2	few	14	TGTGCCAGCAGTGACCAGGGGGCTAGTGGGGGCTACACCTTC	CASSDQGASGGYTF
TRBD2	TRBV5-1	TRBJ2-7	-	17	TGCGCCAGCAGCTTGGGCCCAACTAGCGGGGGGACGTACGAGCAGTACTTC	CASSLGPTSGGTYEQYF
-	TRBV7-9	TRBJ2-7	-	13	TGTGCCAGCAGCTTAGCCCAGAGCTACGAGCAGTACTTC	CASSLAQSYEQYF
TRBD1	TRBV10-3	TRBJ1-6	few	15	TGTGCCATCAGTGAGGGAGACAGGGGGCATCCACCCCTCCACTTT	CAISEGDRGHPPLHF
-	TRBV6-6	TRBJ2-5	-	14	TGTGCCAGCACCAATGGGGGGGGGCGGGAGACCCAGTACTTC	CASTNGGGRETQYF
-	TRBV30	TRBJ1-5	-	14	TGTGCCTGGAGTACAGGAATGAGCAATCAGCCCCAGCATTTT	CAWSTGMSNQPQHF
TRBD2	TRBV11-2	TRBJ2-5	-	16	TGTGCCAGCAGCTCGGTAGCGGGGGGGCCGACAAAGACCCAGTACTTC	CASSSVAGGPTKTQYF
-	TRBV11-2	TRBJ2-3	-	11	TGTGCCAGCAGCTCCCTTGGATCGCAGTATTTT	CASSSLGSQYF
TRBD1	TRBV18	TRBJ2-1	few	19	TGTGCCAGCTCACCGACGTTAGGAACCGGGACAGGGAGACAGAATGAGCAGTTCTTC	CASSPTLGTGTGRQNEQFF
TRBD2	TRBV30	TRBJ2-3	-	13	TGTGCCTCGGGGGAGGGAAGCACAGATACGCAGTATTTT	CASGEGSTDTQYF
-	TRBV4-1	TRBJ1-4	-	14	TGCGCCAGCAGCCCGCCTCTTTCGAATGAAAAACTGTTTTTT	CASSPPLSNEKLFF
TRBD1	TRBV30	TRBJ2-1	-	14	TGTGCCTGGAGTGTAGGGACAGGGCTTGTTGAGCAGTTCTTC	CAWSVGTGLVEQFF
-	TRBV7-9	TRBJ1-2	-	15	TGTGCCAGCAGCCGATACACCGATAATAACTATGGCTACACCTTC	CASSRYTDNNYGYTF
-	TRBV6-5	TRBJ2-3	-	15	TGTGCCAGCAGCTTAAATACCCCTAGCACAGATACGCAGTATTTT	CASSLNTPSTDTQYF
-	TRBV30	TRBJ2-3	-	15	TGTGCCTGGAGTGTAGGGGGGAGGACCACAGATACGCAGTATTTT	CAWSVGGRTTDTQYF
TRBD2	TRBV7-9	TRBJ2-3	-	19	TGTGCCAGCAGCTTCCCCTCTAGCGGGGGGGTTTATACGGGAGATACGCAGTATTTT	CASSFPSSGGVYTGDTQYF
TRBD2	TRBV28	TRBJ2-3	once	15	TGTGCCAGCAGTCAGACTAGCGGGGCGTTGGATACGCAGTATTTT	CASSQTSGALDTQYF
-	TRBV10-2	TRBJ1-1	-	11	TGCGCCAGCAGTGAAGGGTGGGAAGCTTTCTTT	CASSEGWEAFF
-	TRBV2	TRBJ2-2	-	16	TGTGCCAGCAGTGCCCCTCGCAGTGGGGGCACCGGGGAGCTGTTTTTT	CASSAPRSGGTGELFF